This is a list of T cell receptor beta chains from one sample in a study of identical twins. TCRdb redid the calling of the 5' RACE reads with MiXCR, one entry per CDR3 protein. The sample includes 400,000 to 500,000 distinct CDR3 sequences, approximately 17% seen only once; the top ten take roughly 12%. The sequencing input was naive T cells sorted from blood. The receptors shown here come from a man aged 50-60 years in good health. Both conserved end residues are part of each CDR3. D genes are given only for firm matches. The size entry is marked missing in some rows and otherwise reads once, few, many or a size class.

size: NA; D: NA; length: 15; J: TRBJ2-1; V: TRBV5-1; DNA: TGCGCCAGCAGCTTGGAGTCAGGAGTGTACAATGAGCAGTTCTTC; CDR3: CASSLESGVYNEQFF
size: NA; D: TRBD2; length: 17; J: TRBJ2-3; V: TRBV6-1; DNA: TGTGCCAGCAGTGCGACTAGCGGGGGTGTGAGCACAGATACGCAGTATTTT; CDR3: CASSATSGGVSTDTQYF
size: many; D: NA; length: 15; J: TRBJ1-5; V: TRBV20-1; DNA: TGCAGTGCTCGGGGGGGGTCGGGTAACAATCAGCCCCAGCATTTT; CDR3: CSARGGSGNNQPQHF
size: NA; D: TRBD1; length: 15; J: TRBJ2-5; V: TRBV4-1; DNA: TGCGCCAGCAGCCAAGCGACAGGGCAAAAGGAGACCCAGTACTTC; CDR3: CASSQATGQKETQYF
size: NA; D: TRBD2; length: 17; J: TRBJ2-2; V: TRBV20-1; DNA: TGCAGTGCTAGAGATCCGATAGGCGGGGGTGGCACCGGGGAGCTGTTTTTT; CDR3: CSARDPIGGGGTGELFF
size: NA; D: TRBD2; length: 14; J: TRBJ2-5; V: TRBV7-2; DNA: TGTGCCAGCAGCCTTAGCGGGGGAGCTGGGACCCAGTACTTC; CDR3: CASSLSGGAGTQYF
size: many; D: NA; length: 16; J: TRBJ1-1; V: TRBV4-1; DNA: TGCGCCAGCAGCCAATCGTTAGGGCTCACCCTAAATGGGGCTTTCTTT; CDR3: CASSQSLGLTLNGAFF
size: NA; D: TRBD2; length: 15; J: TRBJ2-1; V: TRBV5-1; DNA: TGCGCCAGCAGCCCTAGCGGCCCCTCCTACAATGAGCAGTTCTTC; CDR3: CASSPSGPSYNEQFF
size: NA; D: NA; length: 13; J: TRBJ2-5; V: TRBV10-3; DNA: TGTGCCATGCGGACAGCCCCCCAAGAGACCCAGTACTTC; CDR3: CAMRTAPQETQYF
size: NA; D: NA; length: 16; J: TRBJ1-5; V: TRBV5-5; DNA: TGTGCCAGCAGCTCCATGGGGGCTTATAGCAATCAGCCCCAGCATTTT; CDR3: CASSSMGAYSNQPQHF
size: many; D: TRBD2; length: 18; J: TRBJ2-3; V: TRBV7-8; DNA: TGTGCCAGCAGCTCCCGGACTAGCGGGAGGATAAGCACAGATACGCAGTATTTT; CDR3: CASSSRTSGRISTDTQYF
size: many; D: NA; length: 14; J: TRBJ1-1; V: TRBV27; DNA: TGTGCCAGCAGCCGGAGGGACACGAACACTGAAGCTTTCTTT; CDR3: CASSRRDTNTEAFF
size: few; D: TRBD2; length: 15; J: TRBJ2-1; V: TRBV7-2; DNA: TGTGCCAGCGCGAGTAGCGGGTTTTCCTACAATGAGCAGTTCTTC; CDR3: CASASSGFSYNEQFF
size: few; D: NA; length: 11; J: TRBJ2-1; V: TRBV20-1; DNA: TGCAGTATCCCGGGGGTCCATGAGCAGTTCTTC; CDR3: CSIPGVHEQFF
size: many; D: NA; length: 13; J: TRBJ2-1; V: TRBV2; DNA: TGTGCCAGCACCGGGAACTCCTACAATGAGCAGTTCTTC; CDR3: CASTGNSYNEQFF
size: NA; D: TRBD1; length: 14; J: TRBJ2-7; V: TRBV28; DNA: TGTGCCAGCAGTTCGCGGACAGGGGCAAGCGAGCAGTACTTC; CDR3: CASSSRTGASEQYF
size: NA; D: NA; length: 13; J: TRBJ1-1; V: TRBV6-1; DNA: TGTGCCAGCCGGGGTCCCCTGAACACTGAAGCTTTCTTT; CDR3: CASRGPLNTEAFF
size: NA; D: NA; length: 14; J: TRBJ2-5; V: TRBV24-1; DNA: TGTGCCACCAGTGATAACGGGGGTAGGGAGACCCAGTACTTC; CDR3: CATSDNGGRETQYF
size: NA; D: TRBD2; length: 13; J: TRBJ2-5; V: TRBV20-1; DNA: TGCAGTGCGGGAGGGGCGGGAGTTGAGACCCAGTACTTC; CDR3: CSAGGAGVETQYF
size: NA; D: NA; length: 16; J: TRBJ1-1; V: TRBV28; DNA: TGTGCCAGCACTTCCTTGGGGGTGTCCGGGGACACTGAAGCTTTCTTT; CDR3: CASTSLGVSGDTEAFF
size: few; D: NA; length: 17; J: TRBJ1-6; V: TRBV2; DNA: TGTGCCAGCAGTGACCCCGGGGGGGGTTCCTATAATTCACCCCTCCACTTT; CDR3: CASSDPGGGSYNSPLHF
size: NA; D: NA; length: 14; J: TRBJ2-5; V: TRBV4-1; DNA: TGCGCCAGCAGCCACCCAGGGATTCGAGAGACCCAGTACTTC; CDR3: CASSHPGIRETQYF
size: many; D: NA; length: 17; J: TRBJ2-7; V: TRBV6-1; DNA: TGTGCCAGCAGTACCCACCCCACTAGTCGGGGAACCTACGAGCAGTACTTC; CDR3: CASSTHPTSRGTYEQYF
size: many; D: TRBD1; length: 14; J: TRBJ1-5; V: TRBV4-1; DNA: TGCGCCAGCAGCCGACAGGGTAGCAATCAGCCCCAGCATTTT; CDR3: CASSRQGSNQPQHF
size: many; D: TRBD2; length: 18; J: TRBJ2-2; V: TRBV10-3; DNA: TGTGCCATCAGTGCCGGACTAGCGGGAGGGCCGAACACCGGGGAGCTGTTTTTT; CDR3: CAISAGLAGGPNTGELFF
size: NA; D: TRBD2; length: 14; J: TRBJ2-1; V: TRBV6-5; DNA: TGTGCCAGCAGTTACTTAGCGGGGGGCCTTGAGCAGTTCTTC; CDR3: CASSYLAGGLEQFF
size: few; D: NA; length: 16; J: TRBJ2-3; V: TRBV20-1; DNA: TGCAGTGCTAGAGATTGGGGTGCTTCTAGCACAGATACGCAGTATTTT; CDR3: CSARDWGASSTDTQYF
size: few; D: TRBD1; length: 16; J: TRBJ2-4; V: TRBV28; DNA: TGTGCCAGCCAAATACAGGGGGAAGGGGCCAAAAACATTCAGTACTTC; CDR3: CASQIQGEGAKNIQYF
size: many; D: NA; length: 13; J: TRBJ1-5; V: TRBV12-3/TRBV12-4; DNA: TGTGCCAGCAGGGGGCTTAGCAATCAGCCCCAGCATTTT; CDR3: CASRGLSNQPQHF
size: few; D: TRBD1; length: 13; J: TRBJ2-6; V: TRBV7-6; DNA: TGTGCCAGCAGCTACGACAGGGGCTACGTCCTGACTTTC; CDR3: CASSYDRGYVLTF
size: NA; D: NA; length: 16; J: TRBJ1-2; V: TRBV7-2; DNA: TGTGCCAGCAGCTTAGTTAGGGCAGCAGCTAACTATGGCTACACCTTC; CDR3: CASSLVRAAANYGYTF
size: NA; D: NA; length: 13; J: TRBJ1-4; V: TRBV20-1; DNA: TGCAGTGCCATAAGGACAGTTCAAGAAAAACTGTTTTTT; CDR3: CSAIRTVQEKLFF
size: NA; D: NA; length: 15; J: TRBJ1-6; V: TRBV7-9; DNA: TGTGCCAGCAGCCCGCCGGGAAGCAGCAATTCACCCCTCCACTTT; CDR3: CASSPPGSSNSPLHF